This T cell receptor beta chain is drawn from a study of blood T cell repertoires in COVID-19. Produced via immunoSEQ multiplex PCR; TCRdb's table is partial and in-frame only. Altogether approximately 530,000 clones are present, 85% to 90% being singletons, with the ten largest covering around 8%. From germline, CDR1 is MNHEY and CDR2 SVGAGI. V was pared by 4 bases and J by 1 base, with 10 bases between. The CDR3 runs 15 residues. V gene TRBV6-5 combines with J gene TRBJ2-2, with a weak D call TRBD1 (6 bases). Sequencing was done on a sample of peripheral blood. This clonotype originated in a woman aged 50 to 65 with COVID-19, enrolled during active disease. Here the CDR3 DNA reads TGTGCCAGCAGTTCCCAAGGGGGGAACACCGGGGAGCTGTTTTTT. This sequence encodes CASSSQGGNTGELFF.